This is a list of T cell receptor beta chains from one sample in a study of blood T cells in healthy people across ages. TCRdb analysed the 5' RACE reads with MiXCR anew, one entry per CDR3 protein. The repertoire includes nearly 800,000 distinct CDR3 sequences, more than 20% of them detected once, and approximately 3.7% sits in the top ten. The same data also went into a second study, on T cells of mothers and their children.

Sequencing used blood. The receptor source for this set is a boy between 10 and 17 years old in good health. The CDR3 runs from the conserved cysteine through the conserved F or W. The order of the fields is clone size, D gene, J gene, V gene, CDR3 DNA, CDR3 protein. A D gene is named only where the DNA matches it firmly. The size field is filled for only some rows; it gives once, few, many or a size class.

size: NA
D: NA
J: TRBJ1-4
V: TRBV27
DNA: TGTGCCAGCAGTTCATTGGGGGCCCAGGGTGGAAAACTGTTTTTT
CDR3: CASSSLGAQGGKLFF

size: few
D: TRBD2
J: TRBJ2-7
V: TRBV5-1
DNA: TGCGCCAGCACCACCCTAGCGGGAGCAGATTCGTACGAGCAGTACTTC
CDR3: CASTTLAGADSYEQYF

size: NA
D: NA
J: TRBJ1-2
V: TRBV10-3
DNA: TGTGCCATCAGTAAACAGGGTTATGATGGCTACACCTTC
CDR3: CAISKQGYDGYTF

size: few
D: NA
J: TRBJ2-1
V: TRBV7-9
DNA: TGTGCCAGCAGCTTAGTGGGGCTAGTGGACAATGAGCAGTTCTTC
CDR3: CASSLVGLVDNEQFF

size: NA
D: TRBD2
J: TRBJ2-3
V: TRBV9
DNA: TGTGCCAGCAGCGTAGGAGCTCTAGCGGCCGAAGATACGCAGTATTTT
CDR3: CASSVGALAAEDTQYF

size: NA
D: NA
J: TRBJ2-5
V: TRBV7-2
DNA: TGTGCCAGCAGCTCCGGCCCCAGGGGAGGGCAAGAGACCCAGTACTTC
CDR3: CASSSGPRGGQETQYF

size: NA
D: TRBD2
J: TRBJ2-2
V: TRBV28
DNA: TGTGCCAGCGAACATTTACTAGCGGGAGCGAACACCGGGGAGCTGTTTTTT
CDR3: CASEHLLAGANTGELFF

size: few
D: TRBD1
J: TRBJ1-5
V: TRBV28
DNA: TGTGCCAGCAGTTTATCGGGTATTTGGGACAGGGGCCCTCAGCCCCAGCATTTT
CDR3: CASSLSGIWDRGPQPQHF

size: few
D: NA
J: TRBJ2-3
V: TRBV25-1
DNA: TGTGCCAGCAGTAAACAGGGCACGGATACGCAGTATTTT
CDR3: CASSKQGTDTQYF

size: once
D: NA
J: TRBJ1-1
V: TRBV27
DNA: TGTGCCACGGCGGGACAAATGAACACTGAAGCTTTCTTT
CDR3: CATAGQMNTEAFF

size: NA
D: NA
J: TRBJ1-2
V: TRBV12-3/TRBV12-4
DNA: TGTGCCAGCAGTTCGAGACAGAGCTACACCTTC
CDR3: CASSSRQSYTF

size: NA
D: NA
J: TRBJ2-3
V: TRBV7-6
DNA: TGTGCCAGCAGCTTAGAATCGGAGGTCACAGATACGCAGTATTTT
CDR3: CASSLESEVTDTQYF

size: few
D: TRBD2
J: TRBJ2-3
V: TRBV28
DNA: TGTGCCAGTAGCCAGGGACTAGCGGGGAAAGATACGCAGTATTTT
CDR3: CASSQGLAGKDTQYF

size: NA
D: TRBD1
J: TRBJ1-2
V: TRBV7-2
DNA: TGTGCCAGCAGCCCTGCGACAGGGGCTGGAGGGCCCAACTATGGCTACACCTTC
CDR3: CASSPATGAGGPNYGYTF

size: few
D: NA
J: TRBJ2-1
V: TRBV29-1
DNA: TGCAGCGTCGCACCCCGTCCCGAGCAGTTCTTC
CDR3: CSVAPRPEQFF

size: NA
D: TRBD1
J: TRBJ1-6
V: TRBV15
DNA: TGTGCCACCAGCAGACGATGGGACAGGGATTCACCCCTCCACTTT
CDR3: CATSRRWDRDSPLHF

size: NA
D: TRBD2
J: TRBJ2-3
V: TRBV28
DNA: TGTGCCAGCACTTCAGGGACTAGCGGTACCACAGATACGCAGTATTTT
CDR3: CASTSGTSGTTDTQYF

size: NA
D: NA
J: TRBJ1-4
V: TRBV6-6
DNA: TGTGCCAGCAGTAACCTCGGGGTCCAGGAGGAAAAACTGTTTTTT
CDR3: CASSNLGVQEEKLFF

size: NA
D: TRBD1
J: TRBJ2-7
V: TRBV12-3/TRBV12-4
DNA: TGTGCCAGCAGTAAGGGACAGGGGATCCACGAGCAGTACTTC
CDR3: CASSKGQGIHEQYF

size: many
D: TRBD2
J: TRBJ2-5
V: TRBV3-1
DNA: TGTGCCAGCAGCCAAGGGACTAGCCGGGAGACCCAGTACTTC
CDR3: CASSQGTSRETQYF

size: few
D: NA
J: TRBJ2-2
V: TRBV3-1
DNA: TGTGCCAGCAGCCTGACTCCGAACACCGGGGAGCTGTTTTTT
CDR3: CASSLTPNTGELFF

size: NA
D: NA
J: TRBJ1-6
V: TRBV10-3
DNA: TGTGCCATCAGTAAGGACATTGGGGATTCACCCCTCCACTTT
CDR3: CAISKDIGDSPLHF

size: few
D: NA
J: TRBJ2-1
V: TRBV5-8
DNA: TGTGCCAGCAGCTTGGCCGCTTTTTGGAATGAGCAGTTCTTC
CDR3: CASSLAAFWNEQFF

size: NA
D: NA
J: TRBJ2-7
V: TRBV12-3/TRBV12-4
DNA: TGTGCCAGCAGTTTTCGGGGGAGTGGGAACGAGCAGTACTTC
CDR3: CASSFRGSGNEQYF

size: few
D: NA
J: TRBJ2-1
V: TRBV28
DNA: TGTGCCAGCACCTCCGACCACAATGAGCAGTTCTTC
CDR3: CASTSDHNEQFF

size: NA
D: NA
J: TRBJ2-3
V: TRBV3-1
DNA: TGTGCCAGCAGCCAAGAGGGTCTAGTACCTACCACAGATACGCAGTATTTT
CDR3: CASSQEGLVPTTDTQYF

size: NA
D: TRBD1
J: TRBJ1-6
V: TRBV29-1
DNA: TGCAGCGCTCAACAGGGGGACTATAATTCACCCCTCCACTTT
CDR3: CSAQQGDYNSPLHF

size: few
D: NA
J: TRBJ2-4
V: TRBV20-1
DNA: TGCAGTGCTAGAGTTGGCATTCAGTACTTC
CDR3: CSARVGIQYF

size: NA
D: TRBD1
J: TRBJ2-7
V: TRBV18
DNA: TGTGCCAGCTCACCAGGTACAGGGGGGCACCTAGCCTACGAGCAGTACTTC
CDR3: CASSPGTGGHLAYEQYF

size: few
D: NA
J: TRBJ2-7
V: TRBV20-1
DNA: TGCAGTGCTAGTCCCGGGACCTACGAGCAGTACTTC
CDR3: CSASPGTYEQYF

size: few
D: NA
J: TRBJ2-7
V: TRBV29-1
DNA: TGCAGCGCCGCACAGGGATACGAGCAGTACTTC
CDR3: CSAAQGYEQYF

size: many
D: TRBD1
J: TRBJ2-5
V: TRBV29-1
DNA: TGCAGCGCCTCCCCGAGCGGGACAGGGGAGGGGACCCAGTACTTC
CDR3: CSASPSGTGEGTQYF

size: NA
D: TRBD1
J: TRBJ2-1
V: TRBV7-8
DNA: TGTGCCAGCAGCTTAGGCGCCGGGACAGGGGTTCTGTTCTTC
CDR3: CASSLGAGTGVLFF

size: NA
D: NA
J: TRBJ2-7
V: TRBV19
DNA: TGTGCCAGTAGTAAGGTGGCCACCTACGAGCAGTACTTC
CDR3: CASSKVATYEQYF

size: NA
D: NA
J: TRBJ2-5
V: TRBV15
DNA: TGTGCCACCAGCAGATCCCCGACACACCAAGAGACCCAGTACTTC
CDR3: CATSRSPTHQETQYF

size: NA
D: TRBD2
J: TRBJ2-1
V: TRBV9
DNA: TGTGCCAGCAGCAGTTTTCGGACTAGCGGGGGGGCTGGTGAGCAGTTCTTC
CDR3: CASSSFRTSGGAGEQFF

size: many
D: NA
J: TRBJ2-4
V: TRBV29-1
DNA: TGCAGCGTTGATGGGGAGGACATTCAGTACTTC
CDR3: CSVDGEDIQYF

size: NA
D: TRBD2
J: TRBJ2-1
V: TRBV7-9
DNA: TGTGCCAGCAGATCCGGGACTAGCGGAGATTACAATGAGCAGTTCTTC
CDR3: CASRSGTSGDYNEQFF

size: NA
D: TRBD1
J: TRBJ1-4
V: TRBV5-1
DNA: TGCGCCTGCAGCTTGGTAGGGGGCGGATCCGAAAAACTGTTTTTT
CDR3: CACSLVGGGSEKLFF

size: few
D: NA
J: TRBJ2-4
V: TRBV27
DNA: TGTGCCAGCAGTTTGTTTGGGGCCAAAAACATTCAGTACTTC
CDR3: CASSLFGAKNIQYF

size: NA
D: TRBD2
J: TRBJ2-7
V: TRBV4-1
DNA: TGCGCCAGCAGCCAAGTGGGGTCAAGCGGGAGTGGCTACGAGCAGTACTTC
CDR3: CASSQVGSSGSGYEQYF

size: NA
D: NA
J: TRBJ2-7
V: TRBV7-2
DNA: TGTGCCAGCAGCTTATCGTGGACTTCGAGCTCCTACGAGCAGTACTTC
CDR3: CASSLSWTSSSYEQYF

size: few
D: NA
J: TRBJ2-1
V: TRBV20-1
DNA: TGCAGTCCAGAACCTAGAACTTCCTACAATGAGCAGTTCTTC
CDR3: CSPEPRTSYNEQFF

size: once
D: NA
J: TRBJ2-1
V: TRBV5-6
DNA: TGTGCCAGCAGCCCCCTCCCAGCGGACAACAATGAGCAGTTCTTC
CDR3: CASSPLPADNNEQFF

size: NA
D: TRBD2
J: TRBJ2-3
V: TRBV6-6
DNA: TGTGCCAGCAGTGTTCTAGCGGGGGGAAGCACAGATACGCAGTATTTT
CDR3: CASSVLAGGSTDTQYF

size: NA
D: NA
J: TRBJ2-4
V: TRBV7-9
DNA: TGTGCCAGCAGCTCCCCAAGGGCAGTTTGGCGTGTGAATACCAAAAACATTCAGTACTTC
CDR3: CASSSPRAVWRVNTKNIQYF